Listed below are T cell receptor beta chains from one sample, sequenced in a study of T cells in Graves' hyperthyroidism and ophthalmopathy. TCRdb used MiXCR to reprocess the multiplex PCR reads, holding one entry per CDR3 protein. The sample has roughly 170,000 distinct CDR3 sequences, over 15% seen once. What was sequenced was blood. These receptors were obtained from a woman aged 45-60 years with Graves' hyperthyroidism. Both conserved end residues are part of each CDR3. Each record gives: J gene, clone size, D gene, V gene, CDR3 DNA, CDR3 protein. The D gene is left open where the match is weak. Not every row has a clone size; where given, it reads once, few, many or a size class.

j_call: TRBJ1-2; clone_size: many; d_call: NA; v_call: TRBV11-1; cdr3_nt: TGTGCCAGCAGCCCCCGAGGGACATCCTATGGCTACACCTTC; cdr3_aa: CASSPRGTSYGYTF
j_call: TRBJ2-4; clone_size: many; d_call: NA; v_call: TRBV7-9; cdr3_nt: TGTGCCAGCAGCTTAGTGGGCCTAGGCAAAAACATTCAGTACTTC; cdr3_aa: CASSLVGLGKNIQYF
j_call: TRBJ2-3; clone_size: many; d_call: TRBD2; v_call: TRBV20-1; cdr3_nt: TGCAGTGCTAGGGCCCTAGCGGGGGCCCCAGATACGCAGTATTTT; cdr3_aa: CSARALAGAPDTQYF
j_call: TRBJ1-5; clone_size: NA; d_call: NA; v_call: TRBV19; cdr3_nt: TGTGCCAGTAGGCCGGGATGGGGCAGTGAGCCCCAGCATTTT; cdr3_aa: CASRPGWGSEPQHF
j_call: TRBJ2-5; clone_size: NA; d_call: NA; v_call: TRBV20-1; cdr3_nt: TGCAGTGCGACGGGACATATCCAAGAGACCCAGTACTTC; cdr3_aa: CSATGHIQETQYF
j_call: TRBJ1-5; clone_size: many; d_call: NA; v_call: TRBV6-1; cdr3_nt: TGTGCCAGCAGTCGTTATAGGGCTTATAGCAATCAGCCCCAGCATTTT; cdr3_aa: CASSRYRAYSNQPQHF
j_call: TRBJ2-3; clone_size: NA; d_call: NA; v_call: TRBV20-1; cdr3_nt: TGCAGTGCTAGAGGGTCGACCAGAGCAGATACGCAGTATTTT; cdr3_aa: CSARGSTRADTQYF
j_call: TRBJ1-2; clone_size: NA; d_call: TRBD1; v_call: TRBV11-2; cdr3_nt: TGTGCCAGCAGCTTGGAGGGGGCCGTGAACTATGGCTACACCTTC; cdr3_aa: CASSLEGAVNYGYTF
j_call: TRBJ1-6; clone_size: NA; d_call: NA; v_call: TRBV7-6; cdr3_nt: TGTGCCAGCAGCCTAGGGCCCGCAGGGTCGGCTTCACCCCTCCACTTT; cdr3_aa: CASSLGPAGSASPLHF
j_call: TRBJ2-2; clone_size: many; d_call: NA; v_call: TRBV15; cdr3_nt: TGTGCCACCACTGGACACCTGAACACCGGGGAGCTGTTTTTT; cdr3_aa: CATTGHLNTGELFF
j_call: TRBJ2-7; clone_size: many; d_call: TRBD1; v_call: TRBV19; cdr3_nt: TGTGCCAGTAGTACGGACAGGGGGGCATACGAGCAGTACTTC; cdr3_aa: CASSTDRGAYEQYF
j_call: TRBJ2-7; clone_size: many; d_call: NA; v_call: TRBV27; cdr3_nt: TGTGCCAGCAGTTTAATACAGGGATCGACCGAGCAGTACTTC; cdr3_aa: CASSLIQGSTEQYF
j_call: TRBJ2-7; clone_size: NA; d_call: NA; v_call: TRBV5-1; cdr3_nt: TGCGCCAGCAGCTTGAGTTGGAGAACCTACGAGCAGTACTTC; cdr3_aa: CASSLSWRTYEQYF
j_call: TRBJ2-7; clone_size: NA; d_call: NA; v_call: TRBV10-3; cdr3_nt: TGTGCCATCACACAGGAGAGAGAGTACGAGCAGTACTTC; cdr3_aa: CAITQEREYEQYF
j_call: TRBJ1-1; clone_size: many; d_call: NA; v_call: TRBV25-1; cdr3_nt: TGTGCCAGGGGACACTTGAACACTGAAGCTTTCTTT; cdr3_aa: CARGHLNTEAFF
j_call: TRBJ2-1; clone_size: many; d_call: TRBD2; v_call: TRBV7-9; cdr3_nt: TGTGCCAGCAGCAGGACTAGCGGGGGACACAATGAGCAGTTCTTC; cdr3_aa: CASSRTSGGHNEQFF
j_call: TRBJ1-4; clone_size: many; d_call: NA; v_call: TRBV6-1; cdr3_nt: TGTGCCAGCAGTCCAATTAATGAAAAACTGTTTTTT; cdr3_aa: CASSPINEKLFF
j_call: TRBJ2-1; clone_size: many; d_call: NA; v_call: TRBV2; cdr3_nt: TGTGCCAGCAGTGGACCGGGACTGGGCTACAATGAGCAGTTCTTC; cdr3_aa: CASSGPGLGYNEQFF
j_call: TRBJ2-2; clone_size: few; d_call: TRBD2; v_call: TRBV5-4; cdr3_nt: TGTGCCAGCAGCTTTATTCGGGGGGAGAACACCGGGGAGCTGTTTTTT; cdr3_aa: CASSFIRGENTGELFF
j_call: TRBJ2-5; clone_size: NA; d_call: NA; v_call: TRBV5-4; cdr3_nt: TGTGCCAGCAGCTTGGTCTCAGGGGCGGAAGAGACCCAGTACTTC; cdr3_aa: CASSLVSGAEETQYF
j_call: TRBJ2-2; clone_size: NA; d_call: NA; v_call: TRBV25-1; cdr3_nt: TGTGCCAGCAGTGAGGTCACGACAGGGAACACCGGGGAGCTGTTTTTT; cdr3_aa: CASSEVTTGNTGELFF
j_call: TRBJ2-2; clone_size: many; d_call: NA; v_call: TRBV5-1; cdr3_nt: TGCGCCAGCAGCTTTGGAACTTCCCTGGTCCGGGAGCTGTTTTTT; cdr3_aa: CASSFGTSLVRELFF
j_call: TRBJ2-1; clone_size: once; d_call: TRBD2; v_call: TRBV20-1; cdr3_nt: TGCAGTGCTAGACTAACTAGCGGGGCTTACAATGAGCAGTTCTTC; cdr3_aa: CSARLTSGAYNEQFF
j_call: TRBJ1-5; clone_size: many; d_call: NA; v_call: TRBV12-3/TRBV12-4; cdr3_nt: TGTGCCAGCAGTTTGTCGGAGAAGGAAATTAGCAATCAGCCCCAGCATTTT; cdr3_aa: CASSLSEKEISNQPQHF
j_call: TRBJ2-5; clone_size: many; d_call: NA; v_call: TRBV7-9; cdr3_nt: TGTGCCAGCAGCTTAGCTGGACACGGGCAAGAGACCCAGTACTTC; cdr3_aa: CASSLAGHGQETQYF
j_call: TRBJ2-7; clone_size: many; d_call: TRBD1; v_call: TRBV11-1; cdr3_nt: TGTGCCAGCAGCTTAGCCGGGACAGCGCTTTACGAGCAGTACTTC; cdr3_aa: CASSLAGTALYEQYF
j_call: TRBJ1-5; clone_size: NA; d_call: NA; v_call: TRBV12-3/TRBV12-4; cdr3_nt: TGTGCCAACATACCGGCGGGGGGCCTAAGCAATCAGCCCCAGCATTTT; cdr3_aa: CANIPAGGLSNQPQHF
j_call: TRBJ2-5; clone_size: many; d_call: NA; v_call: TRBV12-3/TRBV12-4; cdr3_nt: TGTGCCAGCAGCCGGGAGCGGTACCAAGAGACCCAGTACTTC; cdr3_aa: CASSRERYQETQYF
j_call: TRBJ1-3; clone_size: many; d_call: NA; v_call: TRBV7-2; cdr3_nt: TGTGCCAGCAGCCCCTTCGGGTCTGGAAACACCATATATTTT; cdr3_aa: CASSPFGSGNTIYF
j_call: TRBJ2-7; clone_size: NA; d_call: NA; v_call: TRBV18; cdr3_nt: TGTGCCAGCTCACGGACTACAGGCTATCATTCAACATCCACCTACGAGCAGTACTTC; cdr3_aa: CASSRTTGYHSTSTYEQYF
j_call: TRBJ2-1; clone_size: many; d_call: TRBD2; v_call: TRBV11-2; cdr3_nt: TGTGCCAGCAGCTTAGAGACTAATAGCGGGGGGGACAATGAGCAGTTCTTC; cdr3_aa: CASSLETNSGGDNEQFF
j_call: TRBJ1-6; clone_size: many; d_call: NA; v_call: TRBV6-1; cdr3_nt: TGTGCCAGCAGTTATCATGTACCCGGGAGCCTAACTAATTCACCCCTCCACTTT; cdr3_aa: CASSYHVPGSLTNSPLHF
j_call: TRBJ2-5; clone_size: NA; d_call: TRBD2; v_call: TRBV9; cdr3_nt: TGTGCCAGCAGCGCACTAGCGGGCGCTCCTCTTGAGACCCAGTACTTC; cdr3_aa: CASSALAGAPLETQYF
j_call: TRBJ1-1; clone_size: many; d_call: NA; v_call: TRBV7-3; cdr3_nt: TGTGCCAGCAGCCCTAGGGGGGGCGCGTTTCGGATGAACACTGAAGCTTTCTTT; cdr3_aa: CASSPRGGAFRMNTEAFF
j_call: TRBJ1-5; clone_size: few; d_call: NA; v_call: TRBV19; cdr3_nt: TGTGCCAGTAGTATAAGGGAAGTAAATCAGCCCCAGCATTTT; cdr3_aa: CASSIREVNQPQHF
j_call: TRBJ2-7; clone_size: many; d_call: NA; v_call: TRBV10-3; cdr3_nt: TGTGCCATCAGTCGGAGTTCCTTCTACGAGCAGTACTTC; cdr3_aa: CAISRSSFYEQYF
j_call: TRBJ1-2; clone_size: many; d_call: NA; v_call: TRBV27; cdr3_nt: TGTGCCAGCAGTCCCGGGGGGCAGAATGGCTACACCTTC; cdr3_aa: CASSPGGQNGYTF
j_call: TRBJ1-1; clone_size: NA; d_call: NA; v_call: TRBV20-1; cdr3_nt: TGCAGTGCTAACCCAAAAGTTCCAGGGGACAACACTGAAGCTTTCTTT; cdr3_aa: CSANPKVPGDNTEAFF
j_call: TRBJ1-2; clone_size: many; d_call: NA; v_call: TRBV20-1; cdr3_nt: TGCAGTGCTACGGCGGGCGGGGTCTATGGCTACACCTTC; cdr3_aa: CSATAGGVYGYTF
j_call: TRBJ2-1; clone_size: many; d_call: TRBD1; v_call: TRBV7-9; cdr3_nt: TGTGCCAGCAGCTTGGCTCACAGGGGGCAAGTCCTGGATAGCAATGAGCAGTTCTTC; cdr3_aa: CASSLAHRGQVLDSNEQFF
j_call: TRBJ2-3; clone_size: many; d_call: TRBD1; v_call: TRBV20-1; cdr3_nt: TGCAGTGCTACCGGGACAGGAGGGGACTGGGATACGCAGTATTTT; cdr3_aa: CSATGTGGDWDTQYF